The clone carrying this T cell receptor beta chain was counted at least ten times. This record belongs to a study of tumor-infiltrating lymphocytes in oesophageal squamous cell carcinoma. TCRdb processed the PCR reads anew with MiXCR; each CDR3 protein has one entry. The data contain about 24,000 distinct CDR3 sequences, around 40% of them singletons. Germline V gene data show CDR1 as MDHEN and CDR2 as SYDVKM. After removal of 6 bases from V and 19 bases from J, the junction contained 17 bases not matched to a gene. The CDR3 is made up of 14 amino acids. The clonotype was recovered from a male donor with esophageal squamous cell carcinoma. This sequence joins TRBV28 and TRBJ2-6, with 8 bases identical to TRBD1. Sequenced material: esophageal tumor tissue. This CDR3 is CASRSRTGTTSSTF. CDR3 bases: TGTGCCAGCAGATCACGGACAGGGACCACGAGCAGTACTTTC.